The 2 T cell receptor beta chains presented below share a single source sample, sequenced in a study of OX40 agonist ivuxolimab in advanced cancers. Method: immunoSEQ multiplex PCR; TCRdb's copy keeps in-frame clones and lacks some. This sample has approximately 22,000 clones; approximately 87% occur once, and the top ten carry 35% to 45%. The material sequenced was CD4+ or CD8+ T cells sorted from blood, taken in a trial of the OX40 agonist ivuxolimab. These receptor sequences come from an adult with an advanced solid tumor such as melanoma, head and neck, liver or kidney cancer.

V is TRBV4-2 and J is TRBJ1-2; TRBD1 is a possible D gene (5 bases). V was pared by 0 bases and J by 2 bases, with 10 bases between. This CDR3 is built from 15 residues. Germline CDR1 LGHNA, CDR2 YNFKEQ. CDR3 nucleotides: TGTGCCAGCAGCCAAGATCCCTCAGGGAACTATGGCTACACCTTC. Its translation: CASSQDPSGNYGYTF.

The rearrangement links TRBV7-6 to TRBJ1-1; D gene unclear. CDR3 length equals 15 residues. The V end lost 0 bases, the J end lost 1 base, and 9 bases lay between the germline ends. The germline V gene encodes CDR1 SGHVS and CDR2 FNYEAQ. Here the CDR3 reads CASSLALGGNTEAFF. Written as DNA, the CDR3 is TGTGCCAGCAGCTTAGCCCTAGGTGGGAACACTGAAGCTTTCTTT.